Detailed here is one TCR beta chain. Its antigen is as yet unknown. This may stem from a read error, because a much larger clone lies one nucleotide away. These data come from a study of regulatory T cells in long-lasting Graves disease. Arm-PCR of CDR3 regions with iRepertoire HTBI primers generated TCR beta libraries. TCRdb re-analysed the multiplex PCR reads in MiXCR, keeping a single row per CDR3 protein. Seen here are roughly 300,000 distinct CDR3 sequences, 15% to 20% observed once, and the top ten hold less than 35%. Points from the study as a whole: Researchers examined only peripheral blood and not thyroid tissue.

There are 16 residues in the CDR3. Germline-derived CDR1 and CDR2 are SNHLY and FYNNEI. Sample time point: persistent/refractory GD, antithyroid drugs over 5 years with positive TRAb. From RNA extracted from PBMCs, the TCR library was made. The sample in question was peripheral blood mononuclear cells (PBMCs), obtained when the disease was refractory, from a patient treated with antithyroid drugs. The source of this sequence is a female donor with Graves disease. J is TRBJ1-2 and V is TRBV2; TRBD1 agrees at 9 bases. The CDR3 region has the DNA TGTGCCGGCAGTGGGCCCGTGACAGGGGGGGATCTGGGCTACACCTTC. Its translation: CAGSGPVTGGDLGYTF.